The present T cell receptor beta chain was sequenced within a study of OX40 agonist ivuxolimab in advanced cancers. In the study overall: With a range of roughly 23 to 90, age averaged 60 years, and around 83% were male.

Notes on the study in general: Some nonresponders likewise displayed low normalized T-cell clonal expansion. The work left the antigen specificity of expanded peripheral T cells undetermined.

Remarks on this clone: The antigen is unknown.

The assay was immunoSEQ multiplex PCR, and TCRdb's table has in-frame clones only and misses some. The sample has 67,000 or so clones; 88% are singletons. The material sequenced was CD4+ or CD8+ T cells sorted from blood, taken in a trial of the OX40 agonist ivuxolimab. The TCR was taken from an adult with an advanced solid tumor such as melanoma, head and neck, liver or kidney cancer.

CDR3 coding DNA: TGCAGTGCTAGTAACTACGAGCAGTACTTC. Amino acid sequence: CSASNYEQYF. The J gene is TRBJ2-7, the V gene TRBV20-1; D is undetermined. V was cut by 3 bases and J by 3 bases, with 3 bases left in between. Germline V gene sequence: CDR1 DFQATT, CDR2 SNEGSKA (reference sequence). This CDR3 has 10 residues.